These 14 T cell receptor beta chains were sequenced from one sample in a study of blood T cell repertoires in COVID-19. The repertoire was sequenced with immunoSEQ multiplex PCR; TCRdb's copy has only in-frame clones and lacks some. The table lists approximately 160,000 clones, approximately 93% of them singletons. Sequenced sample: peripheral blood. The receptors derive from an older woman with COVID-19, enrolled during active disease.

The rearrangement joins TRBV18 to TRBJ1-5, with TRBD1 identical over 8 bases. V shed 4 bases, J shed 3 bases, and the junction held 2 bases outside the gene matches. The germline gives CDR1 KGHSH, CDR2 LQKENI. The CDR3 runs 14 residues. The CDR3, as DNA: TGTGCCAGCTCACGGACAGGGAACAATCAGCCCCAGCATTTT. Amino acids: CASSRTGNNQPQHF.

J is TRBJ1-2 and V is TRBV19; D might be TRBD1 (6 bases). Germline V gene sequence: CDR1 LNHDA, CDR2 SQIVND (reference sequence). This CDR3 is 14 amino acids long. The germline V and J ends were trimmed by 3 bases and 4 bases, with 12 bases remaining between them. The CDR3 sequence is CASSIRGHTYGYTF. CDR3 nucleotide sequence: TGTGCCAGTAGTATTAGGGGACACACCTATGGCTACACCTTC.

The gene calls are TRBV7-9 and TRBJ1-1; TRBD1 is a possible D gene (5 bases). V was shortened by 0 bases and J by 4 bases, with 15 bases between the two germline ends. The CDR3 spans 16 residues. Germline lookup yields CDR1 SEHNR and CDR2 FQNEAQ (reference sequence). The CDR3 coding sequence is TGTGCCAGCAGCTTAGCCCGTGGGGGGAAGACCACTGAAGCTTTCTTT. As protein: CASSLARGGKTTEAFF.

This chain connects TRBV11-1 to TRBJ1-1, with a possible D match to TRBD1 (5 bases). The V end was cut by 5 bases, the J end by 5 bases, with 15 bases between. CDR1 SGHAT and CDR2 FQDESV come from the germline V gene (reference sequence). The CDR3 totals 14 residues. The CDR3 nucleotides read TGTGCCAGCAGCCCCGGGGGGAGGACGACTGAAGCTTTCTTT. This codes for CASSPGGRTTEAFF.

This clone was recorded a few times. The V call is TRBV7-9, the J call TRBJ2-1; 9 bases match TRBD1. The germline V gene encodes CDR1 SEHNR and CDR2 FQNEAQ (reference sequence). The length of the CDR3 is 14 residues. Unmatched junction bases numbered 5, after V lost 5 bases and J lost 6 bases. The CDR3 loop is CASSLRTGVNEQFF. The CDR3 region has the DNA TGTGCCAGCAGCCTGAGGACAGGGGTCAATGAGCAGTTCTTC.

The rearrangement links TRBV24-1 to TRBJ2-1; 11 bases are a match to TRBD2. Losses at the gene ends were 2 bases for V and 5 bases for J; bases not matched to a gene: 4. CDR3 length equals 16 residues. Germline assignment: CDR1 KGHDR and CDR2 SFDVKD. In DNA form, the CDR3 reads TGTGCCACCAGTGATTCAACTAGCGGGAGAAACAATGAGCAGTTCTTC. It codes for CATSDSTSGRNNEQFF.

J is TRBJ2-7 and V is TRBV7-9; D might be TRBD2 (7 bases). CDR1 and CDR2 from the germline V gene are SEHNR and FQNEAQ (reference sequence). CDR3 size: 15 residues. Trimming cost V 1 base and J 2 bases, with 12 bases left between them. The CDR3 reads CASSLDGGPTYEQYF. The CDR3 nucleotides are TGTGCCAGCAGCTTAGACGGGGGGCCTACCTACGAGCAGTACTTC.

The chain has TRBV6-6 and TRBJ1-1; maybe TRBD1 (6 bases). Between the trimmed V and J ends, which lost 6 bases and 3 bases, there was a span of 14 bases. Per germline, CDR1 MNHNY and CDR2 SVGAGI (reference sequence). The CDR3 has 14 amino acids. CDR3 DNA sequence: TGTGCCAGCAGACCCGACAGGCGCCACACTGAAGCTTTCTTT. Translating it yields CASRPDRRHTEAFF.

The chain is built from TRBV15 and TRBJ1-5, with 11 bases aligning to TRBD1. CDR3 length equals 19 residues. Germline values: CDR1 LNHNV, CDR2 YYDKDF (reference sequence). V was pared by 1 base and J by 0 bases, with 8 bases of the junction left unmatched. The CDR3 loop is CATSRVRGTGGYSNQPQHF. The CDR3 DNA is TGTGCCACCAGCAGAGTTCGGGGGACAGGGGGTTATAGCAATCAGCCCCAGCATTTT.

The chain links TRBV5-6 to TRBJ1-5; TRBD1 matches 7 bases. The CDR3 covers 13 residues. V dropped 0 bases and J dropped 7; count of bases not matched to a gene: 1. Germline values: CDR1 SGHDT, CDR2 YYEEEE. Here the CDR3 reads CASSLGQGQPQHF. CDR3 sequence (DNA): TGTGCCAGCAGCTTGGGACAGGGACAGCCCCAGCATTTT. The variable domain in full, with the rest retrieved from reference TRBV5-6 and TRBJ1-5, is DAGVTQSPTHLIKTRGQQVTLRCSPKSGHDTVSWYQQALGQGPQFIFQYYEEEERQRGNFPDRFSGHQFPNYSSELNVNALLLGDSALYLCASSLGQGQPQHFGDGTRLSIL.

The chain uses TRBV7-3 and TRBJ2-2, with TRBD1 matching over 8 bases. CDR3 size: 16 residues. The V and J ends lost 4 bases and 2 bases, in that order; junction bases with no gene match: 6. Germline V CDR1 and CDR2: SGHTA, FQGTGA. The CDR3 here is CASSSQGTGNTGELFF. CDR3 coding DNA: TGTGCCAGCAGCTCGCAGGGGACAGGAAACACCGGGGAGCTGTTTTTT.

The chain joins TRBV19 to TRBJ2-3; a weak D match, TRBD1 (5 bases). Trimming took 4 bases from V and 2 from J, leaving 10 bases between them. In germline, CDR1 is LNHDA, CDR2 SQIVND (reference sequence). The CDR3 covers 14 residues. The DNA of the CDR3 is TGTGCCAGTAGTAATGGACACCACACAGATACGCAGTATTTT. Its translation: CASSNGHHTDTQYF. The full variable domain, rest sourced from reference TRBV19 and TRBJ2-3, is DGGITQSPKYLFRKEGQNVTLSCEQNLNHDAMYWYRQDPGQGLRLIYYSQIVNDFQKGDIAEGYSVSREKKESFPLTVTSAQKNPTAFYLCASSNGHHTDTQYFGPGTRLTVL.

The chain uses TRBV10-3 and TRBJ2-6; TRBD1 agrees at 8 bases. The CDR3 extends over 15 amino acids. V lost 5 bases, J lost 1 base, and 1 base stayed unmatched. Germline CDR1 reads ENHRY; CDR2 reads SYGVKD. Written as DNA, the CDR3 is TGTGCCATCAGTAACAGGGGGTCTGGGGCCAACGTCCTGACTTTC. It translates to CAISNRGSGANVLTF.

The gene calls are TRBV19 and TRBJ1-2; 8 bases match TRBD1. The V gene's germline CDR1 is LNHDA and CDR2 SQIVND (reference sequence). Germline trimming cut 5 bases from V and 4 bases from J; bases unmatched to any gene: 3. The CDR3 has 13 residues. The CDR3 is CASSSGQAYGYTF. CDR3 sequence (DNA): TGTGCCAGTAGTTCGGGACAGGCCTATGGCTACACCTTC.